Below, one T cell receptor (beta chain) is given with its context. Unique molecular identifiers tagged the TCRbeta library. MiXCR, run by TCRdb on the PCR reads, gives a single entry per CDR3 protein. The sample holds about 980,000 distinct CDR3 sequences; 25% to 30% are singletons and the top ten take roughly 27%. This sample is part of a study of T-cell reconstitution after alpha-beta-depleted transplantation in children. Germline CDR1 reads MNHEY; CDR2 reads SVGAGI. Trimming removed 6 bases at V and 2 bases at J, with 14 bases between. This CDR3 contains 15 residues. Material: PBMCs, mostly from graft donor cells, obtained 360 days after TCRalphabeta/CD19-depleted stem cell transplant. The TCR was taken from a boy in the first two years of life who had a stem cell transplant for SCID, so the T cells may come from the graft donor. The genes are TRBV6-5 and TRBJ2-1, with D possibly TRBD1 on 6 matching bases. The CDR3 reads CASSLTGDPYNEQFF. The CDR3 DNA follows: TGTGCCAGCAGCCTGACAGGCGATCCCTACAATGAGCAGTTCTTC.